This TCR beta chain appears in the sequencing data of a study of CD8+CD57+ T cells in acquired aplastic anemia. Regarding the study as a whole: Some 28 CD8+ CDR3 sequences occurred in both the patients and the controls.

V lost 3 bases and J 3 bases, leaving 26 bases between the germline ends. Germline V CDR1 and CDR2: LNHDA, SQIVND (reference sequence). The CDR3 contains 20 residues. TCR beta VDJ combinations and CDR3 sequences were profiled from genomic DNA. TCRdb reanalysed the reads using MiXCR and keeps one entry per CDR3 protein. The sample yields around 200,000 distinct CDR3 sequences, less than 70% seen once. In this sample, this clonotype turned up many times. Its specificity is unknown. The clonotype comes from a human donor in good health, serving as a control. The chain joins TRBV19 to TRBJ2-2, with D tentatively TRBD1 or TRBD2 (7 bases each). Sequencing was carried out using sorted CD4+, CD8+, or CD8+CD57+ T cells (not recorded which) from PBMCs. CDR3 DNA sequence: TGTGCCAGTAGTATCCTCTGGCCCTCAAGACAGGGAGGGTACACCGGGGAGCTGTTTTTT. It yields the protein CASSILWPSRQGGYTGELFF.